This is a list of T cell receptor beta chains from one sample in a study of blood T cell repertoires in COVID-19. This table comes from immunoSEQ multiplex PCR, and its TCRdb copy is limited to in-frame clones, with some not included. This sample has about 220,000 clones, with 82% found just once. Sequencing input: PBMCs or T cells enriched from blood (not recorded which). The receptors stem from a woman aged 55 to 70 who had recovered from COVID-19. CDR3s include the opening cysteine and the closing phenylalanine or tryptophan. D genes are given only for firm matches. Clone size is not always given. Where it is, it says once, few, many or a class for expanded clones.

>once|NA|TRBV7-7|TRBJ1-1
TGTGCCAGCAGCCGACTAAACACTGAAGCTTTCTTT
CASSRLNTEAFF
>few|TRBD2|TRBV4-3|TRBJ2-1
TGCGCCAGCAGCCGCCAAACCGGGACTAGCGGGGCGAATGAGCAGTTCTTC
CASSRQTGTSGANEQFF
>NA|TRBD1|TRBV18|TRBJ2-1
TGTGCCAGCTCACTACAGGGGGCTTGGTCCTACAATGAGCAGTTCTTC
CASSLQGAWSYNEQFF
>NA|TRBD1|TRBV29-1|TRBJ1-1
TGCAGCGTGGGACAGGGGAAAGGGGACACTGAAGCTTTCTTT
CSVGQGKGDTEAFF
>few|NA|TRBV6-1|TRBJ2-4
TGTGCCAGCAGTGAATCAGGGCGCAGCTTGGCGCGGGGCAAAAACATTCAGTACTTC
CASSESGRSLARGKNIQYF
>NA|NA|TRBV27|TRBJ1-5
TGTGCCAGCAGTTTATCCCCAGATCAGCCCCAGCATTTT
CASSLSPDQPQHF
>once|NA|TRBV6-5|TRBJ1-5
TGTGCCAGCAGTTGGGACTGGGGGCAGCCCCAGCATTTT
CASSWDWGQPQHF
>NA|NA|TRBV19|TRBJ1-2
TGTGCCAGTAATCGCCCGGGGGGTAACTATGGCTACACCTTC
CASNRPGGNYGYTF
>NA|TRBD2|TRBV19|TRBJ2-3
TGTGCCAGTAGTAAGACTAGCGGTGATCTCGGGGTGCAGTATTTT
CASSKTSGDLGVQYF
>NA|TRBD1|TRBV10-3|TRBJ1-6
TGTGCCATCAGTGAGTCATTTGGGACAGTCTCTCCCCTCCACTTT
CAISESFGTVSPLHF
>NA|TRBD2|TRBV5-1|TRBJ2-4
TGCGCCAGCAGCTTTAGCGGGAATACCAAAAACATTCAGTACTTC
CASSFSGNTKNIQYF
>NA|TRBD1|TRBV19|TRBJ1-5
TGTGCCAGTATTCCGGGACAGGGACGCAATCAGCCCCAGCATTTT
CASIPGQGRNQPQHF
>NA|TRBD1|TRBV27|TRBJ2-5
TGTGCCAGCAGCCCTACCAGGGGGATCCAAGAGACCCAGTACTTC
CASSPTRGIQETQYF
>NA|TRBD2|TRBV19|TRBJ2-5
TGTGCCAGTAGTCGCCGACTAGCGGGAGATCGGGAGACCCAGTACTTC
CASSRRLAGDRETQYF
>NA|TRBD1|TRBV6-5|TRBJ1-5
TGTGCCAGCAGTTTTAACAGGGGGGAGAATCAGCCCCAGCATTTT
CASSFNRGENQPQHF
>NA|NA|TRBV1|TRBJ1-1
TGCACCAGCAGCCAAGGCCCCCAGGGGATTGGTGTGAGCACTGAAGCTTTCTTT
CTSSQGPQGIGVSTEAFF
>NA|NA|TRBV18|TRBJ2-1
TGTGCCAGCTCACCACCTCAATTCACCGGTGAGCAGTTCTTC
CASSPPQFTGEQFF
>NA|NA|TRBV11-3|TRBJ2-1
TGTGCCAGCAGCGAACAGGGTTACAATGAGCAGTTCTTC
CASSEQGYNEQFF
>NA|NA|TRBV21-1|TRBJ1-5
TGTGCCAGCAGCAAATCGGACAGGGACCAGCCCCAGCATTTT
CASSKSDRDQPQHF
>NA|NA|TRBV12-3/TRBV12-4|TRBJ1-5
TGTGCCAGCAGTTTCGTCCTAGGGCCCCAGCATTTT
CASSFVLGPQHF
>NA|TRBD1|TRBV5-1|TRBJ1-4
TGCGCCAGCAGCTTTGGGACAGGGAGAGAAAAACTGTTTTTT
CASSFGTGREKLFF
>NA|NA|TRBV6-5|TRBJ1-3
TGTGCCAGCAGTTACAGAGGGTCGGCTGGAAACACCATATATTTT
CASSYRGSAGNTIYF
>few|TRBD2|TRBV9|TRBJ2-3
TGTGCCAGCAGCGTAGGTCTAGCGGGAGTCATTTTTGCAGATACGCAGTATTTT
CASSVGLAGVIFADTQYF
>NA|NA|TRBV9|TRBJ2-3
TGTGCCAGCAGACGGACAGGGACTACCACAGATACGCAGTATTTT
CASRRTGTTTDTQYF
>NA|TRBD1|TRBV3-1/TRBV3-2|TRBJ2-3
TGTGCCAGCAGCCCCAGAGGGACAGGGGTTAGAGATACGCAGTATTTT
CASSPRGTGVRDTQYF
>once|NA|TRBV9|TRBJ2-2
TGTGCCAGCAGCTCCGGGACAAACACCGGGGAGCTGTTTTTT
CASSSGTNTGELFF
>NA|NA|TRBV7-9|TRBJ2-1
TGTGCCAGCAGCTTAGGGGGACAAAAATTCAATGAGCAGTTCTTC
CASSLGGQKFNEQFF
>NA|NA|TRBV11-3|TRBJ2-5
TGTGCCAGCAGCTCTCGTTCCGGGGAGACCCAGTACTTC
CASSSRSGETQYF
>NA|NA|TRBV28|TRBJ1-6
TGTGCCAGCAGTTTATTTAGGGGGAGCTCCTATAATTCACCCCTCCACTTT
CASSLFRGSSYNSPLHF
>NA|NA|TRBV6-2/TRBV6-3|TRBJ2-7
TGTGCCAGCAGTTACTCTTCCGGTTTGACAGGATTCCCCTACGAGCAGTACTTC
CASSYSSGLTGFPYEQYF
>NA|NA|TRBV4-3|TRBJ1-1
TGCGCCAGCAGCCCCTCGTGGCAGAACACTGAAGCTTTCTTT
CASSPSWQNTEAFF
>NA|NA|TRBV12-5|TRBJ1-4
TGTGCTAGTGGTTTGGTATCCCGTGAAAAACTGTTTTTT
CASGLVSREKLFF
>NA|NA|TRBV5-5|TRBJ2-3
TGTGCCAGCAGCTTGCAGGGCGGCTGGTACACAGATACGCAGTATTTT
CASSLQGGWYTDTQYF
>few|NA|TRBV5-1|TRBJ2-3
TGCGCCAGCAGCAGCGGAGGGGTAGACACAGATACGCAGTATTTT
CASSSGGVDTDTQYF
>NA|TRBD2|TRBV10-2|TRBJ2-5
TGCGCCAGCAGCCAGGGGACTAGCGGGGTCGGTGAGACCCAGTACTTC
CASSQGTSGVGETQYF
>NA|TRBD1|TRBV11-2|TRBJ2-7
TGTGCCAGCAGCTCGGACAGGGCGGCCTACGAGCAGTACTTC
CASSSDRAAYEQYF
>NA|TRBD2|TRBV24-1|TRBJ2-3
TGTGCCACCAGTGGAAGGACTAGCGGGAGTGGCGCAGATACGCAGTATTTT
CATSGRTSGSGADTQYF
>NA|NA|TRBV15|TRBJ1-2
TGTGCCACCAGCAGCTGGGCCCCGATCTTTAACTATGGCTACACCTTC
CATSSWAPIFNYGYTF
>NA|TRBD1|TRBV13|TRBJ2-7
TGTGCCAGCAGCCCACCTACACGGACAGGGAACTACGAGCAGTACTTC
CASSPPTRTGNYEQYF
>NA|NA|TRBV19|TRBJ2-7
TGTGCCAGTAGACTAGACGGATCCTACGAGCAGTACTTC
CASRLDGSYEQYF
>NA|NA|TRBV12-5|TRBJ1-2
TGTGCTAGTGGTTTGGCCCAGGGGTTCGACTATGGCTACACCTTC
CASGLAQGFDYGYTF